These T cell receptor beta chains were read from a single sample in a study of cytomegalovirus exposure and HLA in healthy donors. Profiling relied on immunoSEQ multiplex PCR, and the TCRdb table lists in-frame clones only, not all of them. The sample yields fewer than 75,000 clones, 79% seen once. Sequencing was done on a sample of PBMCs. These receptors came from a woman in her 30s in good health and CMV-seronegative. Both conserved end residues are part of each CDR3. Each record gives: clone size, V gene, J gene, D gene, CDR3 protein, CDR3 DNA. A D gene is named only where the DNA matches it firmly. Expanded clones are given a class, and other clones once, few, many or no size at all.

clone_size: few
v_call: TRBV27
j_call: TRBJ1-5
d_call: NA
cdr3_aa: CASSPLNQPQHF
cdr3_nt: TGTGCCAGCAGTCCTTTAAATCAGCCCCAGCATTTT

clone_size: once
v_call: TRBV5-1
j_call: TRBJ2-5
d_call: NA
cdr3_aa: CASSLGSGQETQYF
cdr3_nt: TGCGCCAGCAGCTTGGGGAGTGGCCAAGAGACCCAGTACTTC

clone_size: few
v_call: TRBV19
j_call: TRBJ1-1
d_call: TRBD1
cdr3_aa: CASTDRVGTEAFF
cdr3_nt: TGTGCCAGTACGGACAGGGTCGGGACTGAAGCTTTCTTT

clone_size: NA
v_call: TRBV10-3
j_call: TRBJ1-1
d_call: NA
cdr3_aa: CAISEGQSPGGEAFF
cdr3_nt: TGTGCCATCAGTGAGGGACAGTCTCCGGGGGGTGAAGCTTTCTTT

clone_size: few
v_call: TRBV19
j_call: TRBJ2-1
d_call: NA
cdr3_aa: CASSLGTPYNEQFF
cdr3_nt: TGTGCCAGTAGTTTAGGGACTCCCTACAATGAGCAGTTCTTC

clone_size: NA
v_call: TRBV5-1
j_call: TRBJ2-5
d_call: NA
cdr3_aa: CASSPSGSSGETQYF
cdr3_nt: TGCGCCAGCAGCCCGTCGGGTTCGAGCGGGGAGACCCAGTACTTC

clone_size: NA
v_call: TRBV18
j_call: TRBJ1-5
d_call: TRBD1
cdr3_aa: CASSRDREQPQHF
cdr3_nt: TGTGCCAGCTCACGGGACAGGGAACAGCCCCAGCATTTT

clone_size: few
v_call: TRBV18
j_call: TRBJ1-1
d_call: NA
cdr3_aa: CASSPTNSNTEAFF
cdr3_nt: TGTGCCAGCTCACCGACCAACAGCAACACTGAAGCTTTCTTT

clone_size: NA
v_call: TRBV7-2
j_call: TRBJ1-2
d_call: NA
cdr3_aa: CASNPGGHYGYTF
cdr3_nt: TGTGCCAGCAACCCGGGGGGGCACTATGGCTACACCTTC

clone_size: NA
v_call: TRBV7-3
j_call: TRBJ1-1
d_call: NA
cdr3_aa: CASSLTAGTEAFF
cdr3_nt: TGTGCCAGCAGCTTAACTGCCGGCACTGAAGCTTTCTTT

clone_size: few
v_call: TRBV7-2
j_call: TRBJ2-1
d_call: TRBD1
cdr3_aa: CASSIRGQGNNEQFF
cdr3_nt: TGTGCCAGCAGCATTAGGGGACAGGGCAACAATGAGCAGTTCTTC

clone_size: NA
v_call: TRBV30
j_call: TRBJ2-7
d_call: TRBD2
cdr3_aa: CAWAPAGGIYYEQYF
cdr3_nt: TGTGCCTGGGCCCCTGCGGGGGGCATCTACTACGAGCAGTACTTC

clone_size: NA
v_call: TRBV4-1
j_call: TRBJ1-1
d_call: NA
cdr3_aa: CASSQDVPVNTEAFF
cdr3_nt: TGCGCCAGCAGCCAAGATGTGCCAGTGAACACTGAAGCTTTCTTT

clone_size: once
v_call: TRBV5-1
j_call: TRBJ2-1
d_call: NA
cdr3_aa: CASSSGGGANEQFF
cdr3_nt: TGCGCCAGCAGCTCCGGAGGGGGGGCCAATGAGCAGTTCTTC

clone_size: few
v_call: TRBV5-1
j_call: TRBJ2-3
d_call: NA
cdr3_aa: CASSWLYSGSTDTQYF
cdr3_nt: TGCGCCAGCAGCTGGTTATATAGCGGTAGCACAGATACGCAGTATTTT

clone_size: NA
v_call: TRBV19
j_call: TRBJ2-3
d_call: TRBD1
cdr3_aa: CASSTQGAGTDTQYF
cdr3_nt: TGTGCCAGTAGTACTCAGGGGGCCGGGACAGATACGCAGTATTTT

clone_size: NA
v_call: TRBV27
j_call: TRBJ2-2
d_call: NA
cdr3_aa: CASRLRGAGELFF
cdr3_nt: TGTGCCAGCAGGCTACGCGGCGCCGGGGAGCTGTTTTTT

clone_size: NA
v_call: TRBV9
j_call: TRBJ2-2
d_call: TRBD2
cdr3_aa: CASSVDGGDTGELFF
cdr3_nt: TGTGCCAGCAGCGTAGATGGGGGGGACACCGGGGAGCTGTTTTTT

clone_size: NA
v_call: TRBV18
j_call: TRBJ1-2
d_call: NA
cdr3_aa: CASSPTELYGYTF
cdr3_nt: TGTGCCAGCTCACCAACAGAGCTCTATGGCTACACCTTC

clone_size: NA
v_call: TRBV19
j_call: TRBJ1-1
d_call: NA
cdr3_aa: CASSRGRAFF
cdr3_nt: TGTGCCAGTAGTAGAGGGCGCGCCTTCTTT

clone_size: NA
v_call: TRBV6-6
j_call: TRBJ2-2
d_call: NA
cdr3_aa: CASRTLGLSTGELFF
cdr3_nt: TGTGCCAGCAGAACACTAGGGTTGAGCACCGGGGAGCTGTTTTTT

clone_size: NA
v_call: TRBV5-1
j_call: TRBJ2-5
d_call: NA
cdr3_aa: CASSLGLMETQYF
cdr3_nt: TGCGCCAGCAGCTTGGGACTGATGGAGACCCAGTACTTC

clone_size: few
v_call: TRBV5-1
j_call: TRBJ1-1
d_call: TRBD1
cdr3_aa: CASSKDRGTNQAFF
cdr3_nt: TGCGCCAGCAGTAAGGACAGGGGGACTAATCAAGCTTTCTTT

clone_size: NA
v_call: TRBV6-5
j_call: TRBJ1-2
d_call: TRBD1
cdr3_aa: CASRAGVDRGHGYTF
cdr3_nt: TGTGCCAGCAGGGCCGGGGTAGACAGGGGGCACGGCTACACCTTC

clone_size: NA
v_call: TRBV23-1
j_call: TRBJ2-3
d_call: NA
cdr3_aa: CASSHLPGQGATDTQYF
cdr3_nt: TGCGCCAGCAGTCATTTACCGGGACAAGGGGCCACAGATACGCAGTATTTT

clone_size: NA
v_call: TRBV29-1
j_call: TRBJ1-1
d_call: NA
cdr3_aa: CSVGSSGTEAFF
cdr3_nt: TGCAGCGTGGGTAGTAGCGGCACTGAAGCTTTCTTT

clone_size: NA
v_call: TRBV29-1
j_call: TRBJ2-1
d_call: NA
cdr3_aa: CSSRRAGYNEQFF
cdr3_nt: TGCAGCTCCCGCCGTGCGGGCTACAATGAGCAGTTCTTC

clone_size: NA
v_call: TRBV27
j_call: TRBJ1-4
d_call: NA
cdr3_aa: CASSLGKGGTNEKLFF
cdr3_nt: TGTGCCAGCAGTTTAGGGAAGGGAGGTACTAATGAAAAACTGTTTTTT